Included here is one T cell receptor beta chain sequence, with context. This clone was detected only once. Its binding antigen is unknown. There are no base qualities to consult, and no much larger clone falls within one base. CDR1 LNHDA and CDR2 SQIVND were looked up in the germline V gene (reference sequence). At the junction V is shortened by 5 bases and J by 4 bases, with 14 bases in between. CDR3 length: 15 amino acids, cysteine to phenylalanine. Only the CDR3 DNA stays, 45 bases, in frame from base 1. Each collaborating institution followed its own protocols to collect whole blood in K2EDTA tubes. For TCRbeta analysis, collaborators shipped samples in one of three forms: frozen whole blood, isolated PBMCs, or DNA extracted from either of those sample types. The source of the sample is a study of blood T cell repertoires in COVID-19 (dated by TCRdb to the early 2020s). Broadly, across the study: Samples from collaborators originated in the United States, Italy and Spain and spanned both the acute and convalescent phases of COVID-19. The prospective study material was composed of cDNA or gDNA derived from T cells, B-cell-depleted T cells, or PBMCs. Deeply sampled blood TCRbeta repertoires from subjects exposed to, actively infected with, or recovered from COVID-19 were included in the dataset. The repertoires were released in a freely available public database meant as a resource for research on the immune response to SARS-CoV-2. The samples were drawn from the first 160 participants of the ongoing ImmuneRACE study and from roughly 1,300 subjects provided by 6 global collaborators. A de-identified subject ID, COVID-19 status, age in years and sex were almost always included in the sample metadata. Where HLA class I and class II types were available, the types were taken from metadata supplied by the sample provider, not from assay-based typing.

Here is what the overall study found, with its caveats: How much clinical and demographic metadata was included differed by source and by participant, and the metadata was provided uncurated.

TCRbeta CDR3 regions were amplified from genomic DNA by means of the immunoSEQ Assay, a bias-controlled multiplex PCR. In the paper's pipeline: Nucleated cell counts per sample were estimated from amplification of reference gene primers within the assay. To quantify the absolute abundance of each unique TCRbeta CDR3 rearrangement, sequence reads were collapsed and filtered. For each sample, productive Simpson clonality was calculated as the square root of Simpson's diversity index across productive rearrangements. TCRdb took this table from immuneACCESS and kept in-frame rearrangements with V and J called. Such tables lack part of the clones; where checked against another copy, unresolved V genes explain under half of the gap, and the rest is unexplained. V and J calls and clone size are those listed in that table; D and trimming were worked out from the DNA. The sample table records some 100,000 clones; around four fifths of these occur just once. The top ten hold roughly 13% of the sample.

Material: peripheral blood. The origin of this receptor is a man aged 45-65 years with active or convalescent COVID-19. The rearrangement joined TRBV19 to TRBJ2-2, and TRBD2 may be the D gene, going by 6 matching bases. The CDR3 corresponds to CASSPSGTATGELFF. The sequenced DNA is TGTGCCAGTAGTCCCTCCGGGACTGCCACCGGGGAGCTGTTTTTT. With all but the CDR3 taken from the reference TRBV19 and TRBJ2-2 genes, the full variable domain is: DGGITQSPKYLFRKEGQNVTLSCEQNLNHDAMYWYRQDPGQGLRLIYYSQIVNDFQKGDIAEGYSVSREKKESFPLTVTSAQKNPTAFYLCASSPSGTATGELFFGEGSRLTVL.